A single sample gave rise to the 27 T cell receptor beta chains below, sequenced in a study of post-analysis software for immune sequencing data. Researchers reported that TCR beta cDNA libraries carried unique molecular identifiers. TCRdb recomputed calls from the PCR reads with MiXCR, one row per CDR3 protein. Counted here are 820,000 or so distinct CDR3 sequences, approximately 53% occurring once; the ten biggest clones make up about 4.5%. General study results and limits: Comparison of patients with controls showed five or six TRBV segments more frequent in patients, TRBV5-6, TRBV5-1 and TRBV20-1 among them.

These receptors lack a known antigen. The sample consisted of blood. All receptors derive from a girl aged 10 to 17 with multiple sclerosis.

This rearrangement joins TRBV20-1 to TRBJ2-1, with a tentative D call TRBD1 (5 bases). Germline-derived CDR1 and CDR2 are DFQATT and SNEGSKA (reference sequence). The CDR3 is 13 amino acids. The V end was cut by 7 bases, the J end by 3 bases, with 13 bases between. CDR3: CSVNTQGYNEQFF. Written as DNA, the CDR3 is TGCAGTGTGAATACGCAGGGCTACAATGAGCAGTTCTTC.

Written as DNA, the CDR3 is TGTGCCAGCAGCCCATCCCAGGGGGTCGGATATGGCTACACCTTC. As protein: CASSPSQGVGYGYTF. The chain uses TRBV5-5 and TRBJ1-2, with 7 bases lining up with TRBD1. CDR1 is SGHKS, CDR2 YYEKEE, per germline (reference sequence). The CDR3 is 15 amino acids. J gave up 5 bases and V 4 bases, and 11 bases lay outside the gene matches.

The rearrangement links TRBV6-5 to TRBJ2-7; maybe TRBD2 (5 bases). V was shortened by 2 bases and J by 0 bases, with 8 bases between the two germline ends. This CDR3 region has 14 residues. Germline lookup yields CDR1 MNHEY and CDR2 SVGAGI. The CDR3 DNA sequence: TGTGCCAGCAGTTACGCCGGGGTCTCCTACGAGCAGTACTTC. It yields the protein CASSYAGVSYEQYF.

The table lists this clonotype with a few counts. This chain joins TRBV7-9 and TRBJ2-7, with D possibly matching TRBD2 (5 bases). The CDR3 is 13 amino acids. Germline-derived CDR1 and CDR2 are SEHNR and FQNEAQ (reference sequence). Trimming took off 5 bases at V and 1 base at J, with 9 bases between the two ends. This CDR3 is CASSLERSYEQYF. CDR3 DNA: TGTGCCAGCAGCCTAGAGCGGTCCTACGAGCAGTACTTC.

The chain uses TRBV5-1 and TRBJ2-1, with unresolved D. Looked up from germline, CDR1 is SGHRS and CDR2 is YFSETQ. V was pared by 4 bases and J by 5 bases, with 13 bases between. This CDR3 region has 14 residues. The CDR3 DNA follows: TGCGCCAGCAGCCCGGGTCTATACAACAATGAGCAGTTCTTC. Its protein product is CASSPGLYNNEQFF.

The rearrangement links TRBV18 to TRBJ2-4; D not certain. The closer fit of TRBJ2-7 to the DNA end suggests the J call may be wrong. The germline gives CDR1 KGHSH, CDR2 LQKENI. This CDR3 has 12 residues. CDR3 DNA: TGTGCCAGCTCACCACCTAGGCTCGAGCAGTACTTC. Translated: CASSPPRLEQYF.

The chain joins TRBV6-5 to TRBJ2-2, with D perhaps matching TRBD2 (6 bases). CDR1 MNHEY and CDR2 SVGAGI come from the germline V gene. The CDR3 length is 16 residues. V lost 2 bases to trimming and J lost 4 bases, with 14 bases between them. The CDR3 nucleotides read TGTGCCAGCAGTTACGACGGCGGGGCGGGCACCGGGGAGCTGTTTTTT. Its protein is CASSYDGGAGTGELFF.

CDR3 DNA: TGTGCCAGCAGTTTAAATAGGGGTGGCAGGCGGCGAGAAACAGATACGCAGTATTTT. This translates into CASSLNRGGRRRETDTQYF. The rearrangement links TRBV12-3 or TRBV12-4 to TRBJ2-3; D is perhaps TRBD1 (5 bases). The CDR3 spans 19 residues. Trimming left V 2 bases short and J 3 bases short, with 24 bases between.

This chain connects TRBV20-1 to TRBJ2-7; no definite D call. This CDR3 spans 12 amino acids. V was trimmed by 6 bases and J by 0 bases, leaving 9 bases between them. The germline gives CDR1 DFQATT, CDR2 SNEGSKA (reference sequence). CDR3 nucleotide sequence: TGCAGTGCAGGGTCGCTCTCCTACGAGCAGTACTTC. Amino acid sequence: CSAGSLSYEQYF.

Here the CDR3 reads CASSLEGHGGEQYF. CDR3 coding DNA: TGTGCCAGCAGCTTAGAGGGACACGGAGGCGAGCAGTACTTC. This sequence joins TRBV7-6 and TRBJ2-5; TRBD1 might be the D (6 bases). Near its end, the DNA agrees better with TRBJ2-7, so the J call may be wrong. CDR1 SGHVS and CDR2 FNYEAQ come from the germline V gene. This CDR3 spans 14 amino acids.

J is TRBJ1-1 and V is TRBV15, with D uncertain. This CDR3 has 14 residues. Trimming took off 3 bases at V and 3 bases at J, with 11 bases between the two ends. Germline values: CDR1 LNHNV, CDR2 YYDKDF (reference sequence). The CDR3 sequence: CATSRPLKDTEAFF. The CDR3 region has the DNA TGTGCCACCAGCAGGCCCTTGAAGGACACTGAAGCTTTCTTT.

The chain combines TRBV10-3 with TRBJ1-4; TRBD1 might be the D (6 bases). Germline loops: CDR1 ENHRY, CDR2 SYGVKD. This CDR3 has 15 amino acids. Trimming pared 4 bases from V and 5 bases from J, leaving 14 bases between. Here the CDR3 DNA reads TGTGCCATCAGTGCTGACAGGCAACAGAATGAAAAACTGTTTTTT. It translates to CAISADRQQNEKLFF.

Only one count was recorded for this clonotype. DNA of the CDR3: TGTGCCAGCAGCTTTCCTTACTCCTACAATGAGCAGTTCTTC. Its translation is CASSFPYSYNEQFF. The genes are TRBV7-9 and TRBJ2-1, with unresolved D. Germline lookup yields CDR1 SEHNR and CDR2 FQNEAQ (reference sequence). This CDR3 contains 14 residues. V lost 3 bases to trimming and J lost 0 bases, with 6 bases between them.

The V gene is TRBV29-1, the J gene TRBJ1-2; TRBD1 agrees at 8 bases. CDR1 is SQVTM, CDR2 ANQGSEA, per germline. The V gene end was trimmed by 6 bases and the J gene end by 7 bases; junction bases not matched to a gene: 4. The CDR3 spans 11 residues. The CDR3: CSVRTGPGYTF. In nucleotides, the CDR3 is TGCAGCGTGCGGACAGGGCCTGGCTACACCTTC.

The CDR3 sequence: CSVGQGYGYTF. In DNA, the CDR3 is TGCAGCGTTGGACAGGGCTATGGCTACACCTTC. This chain uses TRBV29-1 with TRBJ1-2, with TRBD1 identical over 7 bases. From germline, CDR1 is SQVTM and CDR2 ANQGSEA. This CDR3 spans 11 amino acids. J was trimmed by 4 bases and V by 4 bases; bases with no gene match: 0.

The V gene is TRBV9, the J gene TRBJ2-7; D perhaps matches TRBD2 (6 bases). The CDR3 runs 14 residues. V gave up 0 bases and J gave up 2 bases, with 9 bases separating them. Germline loops: CDR1 SGDLS, CDR2 YYNGEE. This CDR3 is CASSVASGPYEQYF. CDR3 coding DNA: TGTGCCAGCAGCGTAGCCAGCGGGCCCTACGAGCAGTACTTC.

This chain connects TRBV7-2 to TRBJ1-5, with 11 bases aligning to TRBD1. The junction had 15 bases not matched to a gene; V was cut back by 5 bases and J by 15 bases. Germline values: CDR1 SGHTA, CDR2 FQGNSA. This CDR3 has 15 amino acids. Written as DNA, the CDR3 is TGTGCCAGCAGCCCTAGTAGGGGACAGGGGGGTTACATGCATTTT. Its translation is CASSPSRGQGGYMHF.

This chain uses TRBV20-1 with TRBJ2-3; 9 nucleotides match TRBD1. Germline trimming cut 6 bases from V and 6 bases from J; bases unmatched to any gene: 7. Germline V gene lookup returns CDR1 DFQATT and CDR2 SNEGSKA (reference sequence). The CDR3 spans 13 residues. This CDR3 reads CSARDRVKDTQYF. Written as DNA, the CDR3 is TGCAGTGCCAGGGACAGGGTAAAGGATACGCAGTATTTT.

The chain couples TRBV6-2 or TRBV6-3 to TRBJ2-1, with a possible D match to TRBD2 (5 bases). The germline V gene has CDR1 MNHEY and CDR2 SVGEGT. The CDR3 runs 13 residues. Trimming stripped 8 bases from V and 3 bases from J, with 11 bases between. CDR3 region: CASGLLNYNEQFF. The CDR3 DNA sequence: TGTGCCAGCGGACTTCTTAACTACAATGAGCAGTTCTTC.

The V call is TRBV7-3, the J call TRBJ1-1; tentative D call: TRBD1 (5 bases). Germline CDR1 SGHTA, CDR2 FQGTGA. The CDR3 sequence is 18 residues long. Between the trimmed V and J ends, which lost 5 bases and 1 base, there was a span of 23 bases. CDR3 DNA sequence: TGTGCCAGCAGCCCTGGCCGGGGGGACGAAGCCAAGAACACTGAAGCTTTCTTT. Encoded protein: CASSPGRGDEAKNTEAFF.

The chain employs TRBV12-3 or TRBV12-4 and TRBJ2-3; D not certain. This CDR3 spans 12 amino acids. Trimming removed 8 bases at V and 4 bases at J, with 10 bases between. In DNA form, the CDR3 reads TGTGCCAGCGTCCTCGCACCAGATACGCAGTATTTT. It specifies CASVLAPDTQYF.

V and J are TRBV29-1 and TRBJ2-1, with no clear D. There are 11 residues in the CDR3. The ends were cut back, 5 bases at V and 6 bases at J, with 8 bases in the middle. The V gene's germline CDR1 is SQVTM and CDR2 ANQGSEA. The CDR3 sequence is CSVLGTNEQFF. The CDR3, as DNA: TGCAGCGTTCTAGGAACCAATGAGCAGTTCTTC.

In the case of this clonotype: One end of the junction varies from germline; a read error may be responsible. The chain joins TRBV7-8 to TRBJ2-5, with a possible D match to TRBD1 (5 bases). Germline CDR1 reads SGHVS; CDR2 reads FQNEAQ. The CDR3 length is 20 residues. The CDR3 sequence is CASSLVFSRALYPRQGTQYF. In DNA, the CDR3 is TGTGCCAGCAGCTTAGTCTTCAGCAGGGCCCTCTATCCCCGCCAAGGGACCCAGTACTTC.

The V and J genes are TRBV9 and TRBJ2-3; 11 bases are shared with TRBD2. The CDR3 has 18 residues. V shed 0 bases, J shed 2 bases, and the junction held 8 bases outside the gene matches. The germline V gene has CDR1 SGDLS and CDR2 YYNGEE. Written as DNA, the CDR3 is TGTGCCAGCAGCGTAGGCCTAGCGGGGGGCCCTACCACAGATACGCAGTATTTT. Translated, it gives CASSVGLAGGPTTDTQYF.

The chain has TRBV6-6 and TRBJ2-1, with 10 positions matching TRBD2. V shed 5 bases and J 2 bases; nucleotides not matched to a gene: 6. CDR1 is MNHNY, CDR2 SVGAGI, per germline (reference sequence). This CDR3 has 16 amino acids. CDR3 residues: CASSQGLAGAYNEQFF. The CDR3 DNA follows: TGTGCCAGCAGTCAGGGGCTAGCGGGGGCCTACAATGAGCAGTTCTTC.

This clonotype was seen just once. The rearrangement joins TRBV3-1 to TRBJ1-6; TRBD1 matches at 7 bases. This CDR3 is built from 16 residues. Unmatched junction bases numbered 2, after V lost 1 base and J lost 2 bases. Germline CDR1 and CDR2: LGHDT and YNNKEL (reference sequence). The CDR3 here is CASSQAGQAYNSPLHF. CDR3 in DNA: TGTGCCAGCAGCCAAGCCGGACAGGCCTATAATTCACCCCTCCACTTT.

This sequence joins TRBV6-6 and TRBJ2-2; 9 nucleotides align to TRBD2. The CDR3 loop spans 16 amino acids. Trimming took 5 bases from V and 7 from J; bases not matched to a gene: 11. Per the germline V gene, CDR1 is MNHNY and CDR2 is SVGAGI (reference sequence). The CDR3 protein is CASSPTGLAKSGELFF. The CDR3 DNA sequence: TGTGCCAGCAGTCCCACGGGACTAGCCAAGAGCGGGGAGCTGTTTTTT.